A single sample gave rise to the 13 T cell receptor beta chains below, sequenced in a study of beta chain features in type 1 diabetes (dated 2018 in TCRdb). The method was the immunoSEQ multiplex PCR assay. The entire amount of isolated RNA was reverse transcribed using the High Capacity cDNA Reverse Transcription Kit, so the sequenced TCRB transcripts were expressed ones. This immuneACCESS table, as held by TCRdb, lists in-frame sequences with V and J called but not all clones. Of the missing ones, under half trace to an unresolved V gene in checked studies; the others have no known cause. Present in this sample are some 400,000 clones, over 13% of which were seen just once. The ten largest clones take up more than 0.015% of the sample. The sequencing sample was made of naive CD4+ T cells from blood. According to the study, the label for this sample's cell subset or site signals: true naive CD4+ T cells. The receptor set was obtained from a woman aged 18-35 years in good health.

V usage is TRBV5-1 and J usage is TRBJ2-6; D may be TRBD1 (6 bases). The CDR3 loop spans 17 amino acids. The germline gives CDR1 SGHRS, CDR2 YFSETQ. V shed 3 bases and J shed 0 bases, with 13 bases lying between them. For the CDR3, the DNA is TGCGCCAGCAGCTGGGGGCTCGGATCCTCTGGGGCCAACGTCCTGACTTTC. Its protein is CASSWGLGSSGANVLTF. The full variable domain, in which reference TRBV5-1 and TRBJ2-6 provide the parts outside the CDR3, is KAGVTQTPRYLIKTRGQQVTLSCSPISGHRSVSWYQQTPGQGLQFLFEYFSETQRNKGNFPGRFSGRQFSNSRSEMNVSTLELGDSALYLCASSWGLGSSGANVLTFGAGSRLTVL.

This chain connects TRBV11-1 to TRBJ1-2, with 8 bases fitting TRBD1. From germline, CDR1 is SGHAT and CDR2 FQDESV (reference sequence). The CDR3 length is 16 residues. The V and J ends lost 5 bases and 3 bases, in that order; junction bases with no gene match: 11. CDR3 amino acids: CASSPWGQGADYGYTF. CDR3 sequence (DNA): TGTGCCAGCAGCCCATGGGGCCAGGGGGCTGACTATGGCTACACCTTC.

The J gene is TRBJ2-7, the V gene TRBV5-6, with 12 positions matching TRBD2. The ends lost 3 bases at V and 4 bases at J; junction bases unmatched: 5. CDR1 and CDR2 from the germline V gene are SGHDT and YYEEEE. CDR3 size: 15 residues. The chain's CDR3 is CASSSRLAGVYEQYF. The CDR3 region has the DNA TGTGCCAGCAGCTCCCGACTAGCGGGAGTTTACGAGCAGTACTTC.

This chain uses TRBV7-9 with TRBJ2-5; D perhaps matches TRBD1 (6 bases). CDR1 is SEHNR and CDR2 is FQNEAQ in the germline V gene (reference sequence). V lost 4 bases and J 1 base, leaving 10 bases between the germline ends. This CDR3 contains 14 residues. CDR3 region: CASSSGQLQETQYF. The CDR3 nucleotides are TGTGCCAGCAGCTCAGGACAGCTCCAAGAGACCCAGTACTTC.

V and J are TRBV29-1 and TRBJ2-1; the match to TRBD1 covers 9 bases. V trimming: 6 bases; J trimming: 6 bases; junction bases outside the gene matches: 9. Germline loops: CDR1 SQVTM, CDR2 ANQGSEA. The CDR3 loop spans 14 amino acids. The CDR3 protein is CSVGSRDRVNEQFF. The CDR3 bases are TGCAGCGTCGGCAGTCGGGACAGGGTCAATGAGCAGTTCTTC.

The CDR3: CASSQGVQGGNEKLFF. The DNA for the CDR3 is TGCGCCAGCAGCCAAGGAGTACAGGGGGGAAATGAAAAACTGTTTTTT. The rearrangement uses TRBV4-3 and TRBJ1-4, with 8 bases matching TRBD1. The germline V gene has CDR1 LGHNA and CDR2 YSLEER. This CDR3 is built from 16 residues. J lost 5 bases, V lost 1 base, and 6 bases had no gene match.

The J gene is TRBJ2-7, the V gene TRBV4-1; the D is unclear. The CDR3 consists of 11 residues. Germline V gene lookup returns CDR1 MGHRA and CDR2 YSYEKL. Trimming cost V 8 bases and J 4 bases, with 9 bases left between them. Here the CDR3 reads CASQTDYEQYF. The CDR3 DNA sequence: TGCGCCAGCCAGACTGATTACGAGCAGTACTTC.

This clone appeared a few times. The V gene is TRBV27, the J gene TRBJ2-5, with 8 nucleotides matching TRBD1. This CDR3 spans 14 amino acids. Trimming cost V 5 bases and J 5 bases; bases outside gene matches: 7. Germline lookup yields CDR1 MNHEY and CDR2 SMNVEV (reference sequence). The CDR3 DNA sequence: TGTGCCAGCAGTCGTGACAGGGGCTGGGAGACCCAGTACTTC. Amino acid sequence: CASSRDRGWETQYF.

The chain couples TRBV28 to TRBJ2-6; the D is unclear. CDR1 is MDHEN and CDR2 is SYDVKM in the germline V gene. The CDR3 length is 13 residues. Deletions cut 6 bases from V and 0 bases from J, with 3 bases between. The CDR3 region is CASRSSGANVLTF. CDR3 DNA: TGTGCCAGCAGGAGCTCTGGGGCCAACGTCCTGACTTTC.

This chain links TRBV5-6 with TRBJ2-7; 9 nucleotides align to TRBD2. Unmatched junction bases numbered 14, after V lost 4 bases and J lost 3 bases. This CDR3 has 17 residues. The germline CDR1 and CDR2 sequences are SGHDT and YYEEEE. The CDR3 DNA reads as TGTGCCAGCAGCCAGGAGAGATGGCTAGCGGGATACTACGAGCAGTACTTC. The encoded protein is CASSQERWLAGYYEQYF.

The chain uses TRBV28 and TRBJ2-4, with D possibly matching TRBD1 (5 bases). The germline V and J ends were trimmed by 8 bases and 5 bases, with 10 bases remaining between them. The CDR3 runs 12 residues. From germline, CDR1 is MDHEN and CDR2 SYDVKM. CDR3 DNA: TGTGCCAGCGGGGCTATACAAAACATTCAGTACTTC. Encoded protein: CASGAIQNIQYF.

V and J are TRBV30 and TRBJ2-3; 12 positions match TRBD2. After removal of 4 bases from V and 7 bases from J, the junction contained 3 bases not matched to a gene. From germline, CDR1 is GTSNPN and CDR2 SVGIG (reference sequence). The CDR3 sequence is 13 residues long. The CDR3 sequence: CAWILAGGNTQYF. For the CDR3, the DNA is TGTGCCTGGATTCTAGCGGGAGGGAATACGCAGTATTTT.

The chain employs TRBV2 and TRBJ2-5, with 8 bases identical to TRBD1. CDR1 and CDR2 from the germline V gene are SNHLY and FYNNEI. The CDR3 sequence is 13 residues long. After removal of 8 bases from V and 4 bases from J, the junction contained 6 bases not matched to a gene. The CDR3 DNA sequence: TGTGCCAGCCCGCGTCAGGGGGCAGAGACCCAGTACTTC. Protein: CASPRQGAETQYF. The entire variable domain, with the rest obtained from reference TRBV2 and TRBJ2-5, is as follows: EPEVTQTPSHQVTQMGQEVILRCVPISNHLYFYWYRQILGQKVEFLVSFYNNEISEKSEIFDDQFSVERPDGSNFTLKIRSTKLEDSAMYFCASPRQGAETQYFGPGTRLLVL.